This is a list of T cell receptor beta chains from one sample in a study of vaccination and CD4 T cells after COVID-19. TCRdb processed the PCR reads anew with MiXCR; each CDR3 protein has one entry. Here the sample spans 2,600 or so distinct CDR3 sequences, 21% being singletons. Their antigens are not known. Input material: CD4+ T cells from blood, cultured in vitro. The receptors were sampled from a human donor in good health. Both conserved end residues are part of each CDR3. A D gene is named only where the DNA matches it firmly. Size is stated for part of the rows, as once, few or many counts, or as a class when the clone is expanded.

D	V	J	size	CDR3	DNA
NA	TRBV19	TRBJ2-3	few	CASSIRHPVGDTQYF	TGTGCCAGTAGTATAAGACACCCTGTCGGGGATACGCAGTATTTT
TRBD1	TRBV10-3	TRBJ2-6	few	CAQAQTGRSGANVLTF	TGTGCCCAGGCACAGACAGGGCGCTCTGGGGCCAACGTCCTGACTTTC
NA	TRBV10-3	TRBJ1-1	NA	CAISETGELNTEAFF	TGTGCCATCAGTGAGACGGGCGAGCTGAACACTGAAGCTTTCTTT
NA	TRBV6-5	TRBJ2-2	medium-sized	CASSYTRPNTGELFF	TGTGCCAGCAGTTACACCCGACCGAACACCGGGGAGCTGTTTTTT
TRBD2	TRBV18	TRBJ2-1	NA	CASSVGLASNNEQFF	TGTGCCAGCTCAGTGGGACTAGCGTCGAACAATGAGCAGTTCTTC
TRBD1	TRBV12-3/TRBV12-4	TRBJ1-3	NA	CASSPAGGIGNTIYF	TGTGCCAGCAGCCCTGCAGGGGGTATTGGAAACACCATATATTTT
TRBD2	TRBV7-3	TRBJ2-5	NA	CASSSQRGGVGTQYF	TGTGCCAGCAGCTCACAGCGGGGGGGAGTGGGGACCCAGTACTTC
NA	TRBV27	TRBJ2-7	NA	CASSLRTASFSYEQYF	TGTGCCAGCAGTCTCAGGACGGCATCCTTCTCCTACGAGCAGTACTTC
NA	TRBV28	TRBJ2-2	few	CASSSQQGSSNTGELFF	TGTGCCAGCAGTTCTCAACAGGGATCCTCGAACACCGGGGAGCTGTTTTTT
NA	TRBV5-5	TRBJ1-1	NA	CASSLFLGNTEAFF	TGTGCCAGCAGCTTGTTCCTGGGGAACACTGAAGCTTTCTTT
TRBD1	TRBV19	TRBJ2-2	few	CASSMDREAGELFF	TGTGCCAGTAGTATGGACAGGGAGGCCGGGGAGCTGTTTTTT
NA	TRBV7-2	TRBJ2-7	few	CASSSSGVGTYEQYF	TGTGCCAGCAGCTCCTCGGGGGTAGGGACCTACGAGCAGTACTTC
NA	TRBV5-1	TRBJ1-2	few	CASSLAPANYGYTF	TGCGCCAGCAGCTTGGCGCCGGCAAACTATGGCTACACCTTC
NA	TRBV7-3	TRBJ2-1	NA	CASSLGGGNEQFF	TGTGCCAGCAGCCTAGGAGGGGGCAATGAGCAGTTCTTC
NA	TRBV10-3	TRBJ1-1	few	CAIRARGDTEAFF	TGTGCCATCAGGGCCAGAGGGGACACTGAAGCTTTCTTT
TRBD1	TRBV7-9	TRBJ1-1	medium-sized	CASSLGTGVSPEAFF	TGTGCCAGCAGCTTGGGGACAGGGGTGAGCCCTGAAGCTTTCTTT
NA	TRBV7-9	TRBJ2-2	NA	CASRFDQTALTGELFF	TGTGCCAGCAGGTTTGATCAGACCGCTCTTACCGGGGAGCTGTTTTTT
NA	TRBV6-4	TRBJ2-7	NA	CASGHGGNEQYF	TGTGCCAGCGGCCATGGGGGTAACGAGCAGTACTTC
NA	TRBV7-2	TRBJ2-7	NA	CASSPGRSSYEQYF	TGTGCCAGCAGCCCGGGACGGAGCTCCTACGAGCAGTACTTC
NA	TRBV29-1	TRBJ2-3	few	CSVYRSVSTDTQYF	TGCAGCGTGTACAGGAGCGTTAGCACAGATACGCAGTATTTT
NA	TRBV19	TRBJ1-1	few	CASRIYTEAFF	TGTGCCAGTAGGATATACACTGAAGCTTTCTTT
NA	TRBV14	TRBJ2-3	few	CASSPQPTDTQYF	TGTGCCAGCAGCCCTCAGCCTACAGATACGCAGTATTTT
TRBD2	TRBV30	TRBJ2-5	few	CAWSGVAGGETQYF	TGTGCCTGGAGTGGGGTAGCGGGAGGTGAGACCCAGTACTTC
TRBD1	TRBV18	TRBJ1-2	few	CASSPTGQTNYGYTF	TGTGCCAGCTCACCGACGGGACAGACTAACTATGGCTACACCTTC
TRBD2	TRBV6-2/TRBV6-3	TRBJ2-1	few	CASSYFRRGGPNEQFF	TGTGCCAGCAGTTACTTCCGGCGGGGGGGCCCCAATGAGCAGTTCTTC
NA	TRBV9	TRBJ1-3	NA	CASSVASGNTIYF	TGTGCCAGCAGCGTAGCATCCGGTAACACCATATATTTT
TRBD1	TRBV7-2	TRBJ1-1	NA	CASSPQGASEAFF	TGTGCCAGCAGCCCTCAGGGGGCAAGTGAAGCTTTCTTT
TRBD1	TRBV18	TRBJ2-7	once	CASSPPGTGTVYEQYF	TGTGCCAGCTCACCTCCCGGGACAGGGACCGTCTACGAGCAGTACTTC
NA	TRBV7-2	TRBJ1-6	medium-sized	CASSPRDGNSPLHF	TGTGCCAGCAGCCCCCGGGACGGTAATTCACCCCTCCACTTT
NA	TRBV7-2	TRBJ2-5	NA	CASSLALEGVGSQETQYF	TGTGCCAGCAGCTTAGCTTTAGAGGGGGTCGGGTCCCAAGAGACCCAGTACTTC
TRBD1	TRBV7-8	TRBJ1-1	medium-sized	CASSLSGTGVGTEAFF	TGTGCCAGCAGCTTAAGTGGGACAGGGGTAGGCACTGAAGCTTTCTTT
NA	TRBV24-1	TRBJ1-1	NA	CATSETGTPNTEAFF	TGTGCCACCAGTGAGACCGGGACACCGAACACTGAAGCTTTCTTT